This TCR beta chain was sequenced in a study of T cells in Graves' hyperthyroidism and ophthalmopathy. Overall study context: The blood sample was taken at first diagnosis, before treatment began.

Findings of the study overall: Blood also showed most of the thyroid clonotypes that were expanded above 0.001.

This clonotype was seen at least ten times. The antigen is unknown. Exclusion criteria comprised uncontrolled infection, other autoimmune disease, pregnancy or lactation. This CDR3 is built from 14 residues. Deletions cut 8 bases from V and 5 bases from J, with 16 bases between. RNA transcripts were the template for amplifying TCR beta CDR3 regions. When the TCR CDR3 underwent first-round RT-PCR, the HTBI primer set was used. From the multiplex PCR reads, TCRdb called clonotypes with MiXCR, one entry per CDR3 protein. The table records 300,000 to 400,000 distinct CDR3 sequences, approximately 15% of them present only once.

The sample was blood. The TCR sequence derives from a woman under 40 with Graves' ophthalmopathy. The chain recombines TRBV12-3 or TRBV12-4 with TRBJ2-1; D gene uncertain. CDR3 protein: CASSLSRGNNEQFF. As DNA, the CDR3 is TGTGCCAGCTCCCTCTCCCGCGGTAACAATGAGCAGTTCTTC.